These T cell receptor beta chains were read from a single sample in a study of response to subunit inactivated influenza vaccine. TCRdb itself ran the RT-PCR reads through MiXCR, one entry per CDR3 protein. Of 200,000 to 300,000 distinct CDR3 sequences listed, 9% to 15% are singletons. The source was non-naive T cells sorted from PBMCs, collected less than 15 days before vaccination. These TCRs come from a man in his fifties or sixties who received an inactivated influenza vaccine. Each CDR3 is given with its conserved first and last residue. A D gene is named only where the DNA matches it firmly. Clone size is not always given. Where it is, it says once, few, many or a class for expanded clones.

D gene,J gene,V gene,clone size,CDR3 DNA,CDR3 protein
TRBD1,TRBJ2-3,TRBV29-1,many,TGCAGCGTCGGTAGACAGGGCCTAAGCACAGATACGCAGTATTTT,CSVGRQGLSTDTQYF
TRBD1,TRBJ2-3,TRBV7-2,few,TGTGCCAGCAGCTTAGCTCGGACAGGACCCCAAACCTACACAGATACGCAGTATTTT,CASSLARTGPQTYTDTQYF
.,TRBJ1-2,TRBV7-8,.,TGTGCCAGCAGCGGGGCTAACTATGGCTACACCTTC,CASSGANYGYTF
.,TRBJ2-1,TRBV28,.,TGTGCCAGCAGTTTAACGGCCCCTACTGAGCAGTTCTTC,CASSLTAPTEQFF
.,TRBJ2-1,TRBV5-1,.,TGCGCCAGCAGCCACAGCGCCCCGGGGTACAATGAGCAGTTCTTC,CASSHSAPGYNEQFF
TRBD2,TRBJ2-5,TRBV7-2,once,TGTGCCAGCAGCATCTCAGGGACTAGCGGGGGAAAGACCCAGTACTTC,CASSISGTSGGKTQYF
.,TRBJ1-2,TRBV5-6,.,TGTGCCAGCAGCTGGGGGGAGCCGAACTATGGCTACACCTTC,CASSWGEPNYGYTF
TRBD1,TRBJ2-7,TRBV7-2,few,TGTGCCAGCAGCCCACCCCCCGGACAGGGGATTTCCCACGAGCAGTACTTC,CASSPPPGQGISHEQYF
.,TRBJ1-1,TRBV2,few,TGTGCCAGCAGTCTCAGGGGCGCGGGGACTGAAGCTTTCTTT,CASSLRGAGTEAFF
.,TRBJ1-3,TRBV6-6,.,TGTGCCACTTGCGGACGTAATGGAAACACCATATATTTT,CATCGRNGNTIYF
.,TRBJ2-5,TRBV6-1,.,TGTGCCAGCAGTGAACTGGACGGAAGCCAAGAGACCCAGTACTTC,CASSELDGSQETQYF
.,TRBJ2-1,TRBV5-1,.,TGCGCCAGCAGCTTAGTTTCAAGTTACAATGAGCAGTTCTTC,CASSLVSSYNEQFF
.,TRBJ1-1,TRBV7-2,.,TGTGCCAGCAGTAATAAGGACGGAATCAAAGCTTTCTTT,CASSNKDGIKAFF
.,TRBJ2-1,TRBV6-1,many,TGTGCCAGCACCCCCCTCGGGGCCACGAGGACTACTGAGCAGTTCTTC,CASTPLGATRTTEQFF
TRBD1,TRBJ2-1,TRBV27,few,TGTGCCAGCAGTACCCCGAGGACAGGGGATAGTTGGGAGTACAATGAGCAGTTCTTC,CASSTPRTGDSWEYNEQFF
.,TRBJ1-5,TRBV28,.,TGTGCCAGCAGTCCCCAGGGAGGGGGCAATCAGCCCCAGCATTTT,CASSPQGGGNQPQHF
.,TRBJ2-1,TRBV14,.,TGTGCCAGCAGCCAAGATATTCGGGGAGACCCGTTCTTC,CASSQDIRGDPFF
TRBD2,TRBJ2-1,TRBV27,many,TGTGCCAGCAGATCGAGACTAGCGGGCTACAATGAGCAGTTCTTC,CASRSRLAGYNEQFF
TRBD1,TRBJ2-3,TRBV6-1,.,TGTGCCAGCAGACTTACAGGGGGCGGAAAAGATACGCAGTATTTT,CASRLTGGGKDTQYF
.,TRBJ1-6,TRBV3-1,.,TGTGCCAGCAGCCTACGCGCCGGGACGGCAGATTCACCCCTCCACTTT,CASSLRAGTADSPLHF
.,TRBJ2-1,TRBV7-9,.,TGTGCCAGCAGCTTTGGGGGTATCCGGGCCAATGAGCAGTTCTTC,CASSFGGIRANEQFF
.,TRBJ1-2,TRBV12-3/TRBV12-4,many,TGTGCCAGCAGTACCTCCGCCACAGAAGGTGGCTACACCTTC,CASSTSATEGGYTF
.,TRBJ2-3,TRBV10-3,.,TGTGCCGCCGGAGGGGATAACACAGATACGCAGTATTTT,CAAGGDNTDTQYF
TRBD2,TRBJ2-1,TRBV2,few,TGTGCCAGTCTGAGACTAGCGGTAATCAATGAGCAGTTCTTC,CASLRLAVINEQFF
TRBD1,TRBJ2-1,TRBV11-2,few,TGTGCCAGCAGCCACAGGGGGTATGAGCAGTTCTTC,CASSHRGYEQFF
TRBD2,TRBJ2-1,TRBV10-3,.,TGTGCCATCAGGACTAGCGGAACAAACAATGAGCAGTTCTTC,CAIRTSGTNNEQFF
.,TRBJ2-1,TRBV9,.,TGTGCCAGCAGCGTAGGTAGAAACAATGAGCAGTTCTTC,CASSVGRNNEQFF
TRBD2,TRBJ2-1,TRBV20-1,many,TGCAGTGCTAGAGATCGCCGGGCGAGCGGGGTTTACAATGAGCAGTTCTTC,CSARDRRASGVYNEQFF
.,TRBJ1-5,TRBV19,few,TGTGCCAGTATCCCCTCACAGGGAGCGGTCGGCAATCAGCCCCAGCATTTT,CASIPSQGAVGNQPQHF
.,TRBJ1-4,TRBV11-1,few,TGTGCCAGCAGCCCCCCCCAATCAGGGACTACAACTAATGAAAAACTGTTTTTT,CASSPPQSGTTTNEKLFF
TRBD2,TRBJ2-7,TRBV9,many,TGTGCCAGCAGCGTAGATCCACAGCGGGGCCCACGGCAGTACTTC,CASSVDPQRGPRQYF
TRBD2,TRBJ2-3,TRBV20-1,.,TGCAGTGCTAGATATAGCGGGTCAGATACGCAGTATTTT,CSARYSGSDTQYF
TRBD2,TRBJ2-7,TRBV5-5,.,TGTGCCAGCAGACGAAGCGGGATCTACGAGCAGTACTTC,CASRRSGIYEQYF
.,TRBJ2-1,TRBV7-8,few,TGTGCCAGCAGCCAGCAACTCCTAACCGCCTACAATGAGCAGTTCTTC,CASSQQLLTAYNEQFF
.,TRBJ2-5,TRBV20-1,few,TGCAGTGCTAGATCGGGGTGGGAGACCCAGTACTTC,CSARSGWETQYF
.,TRBJ2-5,TRBV7-2,few,TGTGCCAGCAGCTATGGCGGGTACCAAGAGACCCAGTACTTC,CASSYGGYQETQYF
.,TRBJ1-3,TRBV3-1,many,TGTGCCAGCAGCCAAGTGCACAGCTACTCTGGAAACACCATATATTTT,CASSQVHSYSGNTIYF
.,TRBJ1-3,TRBV3-1,few,TGTGCCAGCAGCCAAACGCGAAACACCATATATTTT,CASSQTRNTIYF
.,TRBJ2-7,TRBV18,few,TGTGCCAGCTCACCCCTCGATTTTGTGGAGCAGTACTTC,CASSPLDFVEQYF
TRBD2,TRBJ2-5,TRBV6-5,.,TGTGCCAGCAGTTACTCTAGCGGGGGACAAGAGACCCAGTACTTC,CASSYSSGGQETQYF
.,TRBJ2-3,TRBV7-3,.,TGTGCCAGCAGCTTAAGCAGGTCGGATACGCAGTATTTT,CASSLSRSDTQYF
TRBD1,TRBJ2-7,TRBV9,many,TGTGCCAGCAGCGCAGCCGGGACAGGGGTCTACGAGCAGTACTTC,CASSAAGTGVYEQYF
.,TRBJ1-1,TRBV29-1,.,TGCAGCGTTGAAGTAAGGCAGGGACCTGCTGAAGCTTTCTTT,CSVEVRQGPAEAFF
TRBD1,TRBJ2-5,TRBV6-1,few,TGTGCCAGCAGTCAAGGACAGGGGGTTGGCCAAGAGACCCAGTACTTC,CASSQGQGVGQETQYF
TRBD1,TRBJ2-5,TRBV20-1,few,TGCAGTGCTATTCCGCTTGGACAGGGCCGTCGGGAGACCCAGTACTTC,CSAIPLGQGRRETQYF
TRBD2,TRBJ2-7,TRBV30,few,TGTGCCTGGAGTCCCCTTAGCGGGGGAGGATACGAGCAGTACTTC,CAWSPLSGGGYEQYF
.,TRBJ2-3,TRBV9,.,TGTGCCAGCAGCGCCGCCCCGCACACAGATACGCAGTATTTT,CASSAAPHTDTQYF
.,TRBJ2-2,TRBV7-7,many,TGTGCTAGCAGCTTAGGGCCCGGGGAGCTGTTTTTT,CASSLGPGELFF
.,TRBJ1-4,TRBV11-2,.,TGTGCCAGCAGCTTAGTCTCGTGGCTTCCTAATGAAAAACTGTTTTTT,CASSLVSWLPNEKLFF
.,TRBJ2-2,TRBV3-1,.,TGTGCCAGCAGCCATCCAGGGGCGATCGCCGGGGAGCTGTTTTTT,CASSHPGAIAGELFF
.,TRBJ2-1,TRBV15,few,TGTGCCACCAGCAGAGAGGCAGTTGGGGCGAATGAGCAGTTCTTC,CATSREAVGANEQFF
.,TRBJ1-3,TRBV6-1,.,TGTGCCACCCGGGATATTGGGGGCAACGGAAACACCATATATTTT,CATRDIGGNGNTIYF
.,TRBJ1-6,TRBV5-1,many,TGCGCCAGCAGCTTGGAAGGGTATAATTCACCCCTCCACTTT,CASSLEGYNSPLHF
.,TRBJ1-2,TRBV2,many,TGTGCCAGCAGGGTAACCGGGAGCGATGGCTACACCTTC,CASRVTGSDGYTF
.,TRBJ2-1,TRBV24-1,.,TGTGCCACCAGGGGCCCGTCCTACAATGAGCAGTTCTTC,CATRGPSYNEQFF
.,TRBJ1-4,TRBV7-2,.,TGTGCCAGCAGCCCCGAAGCAGGGACTAATGAAAAACTGTTTTTT,CASSPEAGTNEKLFF
.,TRBJ2-7,TRBV11-2,.,TGTGCCAGCAGCTTAGATCTTGGAGGCTACGAGCAGTACTTC,CASSLDLGGYEQYF